The clone carrying this T cell receptor (beta chain) was seen a handful of times. What it binds is not known. Sequencing targeted expressed TCRB transcripts, as all isolated RNA had been reverse transcribed. Clones were sequenced by immunoSEQ multiplex PCR, and TCRdb holds only the in-frame ones, with some missing. The repertoire holds roughly 340,000 clones, with approximately 13% as singletons. This entry belongs to a study of beta chain features in type 1 diabetes. Germline V gene data show CDR1 as SGHRS and CDR2 as YFSETQ. The CDR3 covers 15 residues. V was shortened by 4 bases and J by 5 bases, with 19 bases between the two germline ends. Whole-study findings and limits: All four CD4+ subsets of Type 1 diabetes patients contained TCRB CDR3s that were moderately but significantly shorter.

Material: naive CD4+ T cells from blood. This receptor was taken from a woman between 18 and 29 years old with type 1 diabetes. The chain combines TRBV5-1 with TRBJ2-7, with D maybe TRBD1 (6 bases). The CDR3 nucleotides are TGCGCCAGCAGCCGAGCGGACAGAGCTTCAGACGAGCAGTACTTC. This gives the protein CASSRADRASDEQYF.